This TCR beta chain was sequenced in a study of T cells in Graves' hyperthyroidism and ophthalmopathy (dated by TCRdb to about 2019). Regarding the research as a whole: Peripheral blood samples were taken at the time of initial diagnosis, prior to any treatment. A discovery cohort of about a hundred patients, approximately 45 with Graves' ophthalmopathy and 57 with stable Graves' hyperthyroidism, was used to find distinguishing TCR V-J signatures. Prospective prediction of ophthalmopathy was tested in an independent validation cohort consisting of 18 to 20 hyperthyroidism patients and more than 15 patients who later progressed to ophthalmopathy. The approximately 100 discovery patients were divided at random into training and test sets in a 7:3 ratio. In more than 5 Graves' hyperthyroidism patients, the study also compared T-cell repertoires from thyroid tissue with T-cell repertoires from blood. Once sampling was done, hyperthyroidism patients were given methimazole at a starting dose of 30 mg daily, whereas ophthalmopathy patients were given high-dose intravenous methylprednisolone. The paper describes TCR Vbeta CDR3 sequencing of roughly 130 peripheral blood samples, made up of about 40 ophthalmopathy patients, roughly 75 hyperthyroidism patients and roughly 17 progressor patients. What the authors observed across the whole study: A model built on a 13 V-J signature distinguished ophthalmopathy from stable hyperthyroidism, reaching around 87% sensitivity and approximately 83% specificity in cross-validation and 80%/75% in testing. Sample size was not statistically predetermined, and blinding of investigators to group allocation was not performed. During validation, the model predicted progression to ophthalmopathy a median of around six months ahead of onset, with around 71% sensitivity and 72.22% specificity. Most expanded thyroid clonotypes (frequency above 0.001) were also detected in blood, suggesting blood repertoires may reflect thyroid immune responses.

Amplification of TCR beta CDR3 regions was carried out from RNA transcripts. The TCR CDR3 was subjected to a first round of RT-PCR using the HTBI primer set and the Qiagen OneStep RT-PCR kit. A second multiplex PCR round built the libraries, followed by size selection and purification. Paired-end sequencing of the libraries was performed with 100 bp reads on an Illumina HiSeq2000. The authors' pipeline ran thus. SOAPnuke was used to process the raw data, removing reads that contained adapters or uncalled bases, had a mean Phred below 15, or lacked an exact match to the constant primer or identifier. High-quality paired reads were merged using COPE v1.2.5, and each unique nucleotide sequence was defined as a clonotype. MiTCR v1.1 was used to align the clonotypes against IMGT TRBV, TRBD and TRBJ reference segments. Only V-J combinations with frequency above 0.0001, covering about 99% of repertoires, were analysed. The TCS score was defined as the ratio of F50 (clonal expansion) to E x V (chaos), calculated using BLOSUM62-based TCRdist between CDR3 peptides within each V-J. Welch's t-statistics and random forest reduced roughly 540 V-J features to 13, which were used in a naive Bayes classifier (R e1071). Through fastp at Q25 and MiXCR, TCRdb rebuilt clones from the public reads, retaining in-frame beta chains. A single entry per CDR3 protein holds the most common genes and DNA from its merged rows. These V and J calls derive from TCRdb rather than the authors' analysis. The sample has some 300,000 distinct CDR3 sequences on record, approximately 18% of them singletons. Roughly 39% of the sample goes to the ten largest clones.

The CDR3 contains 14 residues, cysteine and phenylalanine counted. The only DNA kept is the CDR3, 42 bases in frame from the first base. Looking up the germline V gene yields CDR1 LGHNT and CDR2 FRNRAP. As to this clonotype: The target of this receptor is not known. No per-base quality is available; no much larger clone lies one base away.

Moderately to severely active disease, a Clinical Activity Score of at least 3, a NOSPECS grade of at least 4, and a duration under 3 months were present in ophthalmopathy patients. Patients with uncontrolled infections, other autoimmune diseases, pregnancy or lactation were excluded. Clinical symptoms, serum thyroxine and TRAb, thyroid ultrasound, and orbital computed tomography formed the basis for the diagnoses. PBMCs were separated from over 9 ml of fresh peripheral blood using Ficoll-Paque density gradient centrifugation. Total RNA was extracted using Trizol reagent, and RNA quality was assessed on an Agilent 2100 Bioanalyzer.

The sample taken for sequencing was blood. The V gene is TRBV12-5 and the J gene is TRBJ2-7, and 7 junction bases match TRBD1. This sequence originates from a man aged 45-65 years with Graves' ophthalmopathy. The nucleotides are TGTGAGGCCTCCCCCGGGGCGAGGACAGGCGAGCAGTACTTC. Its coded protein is CEASPGARTGEQYF.